Included here is one TCR beta chain sequence, with context. There is no known antigen for this receptor. No base quality values were provided; no much bigger clone lies one nucleotide off. Library creation used the immunoSEQ multiplex PCR assay. For most patients, high-throughput TCR-beta CDR3 sequencing of genomic DNA was performed by Adaptive Biotechnologies. The authors' analysis ran thus. Adaptive's ImmunoSEQ software supplied the TCR sequencing data for 15 to 20 patients, while MiXCR and VDJtools were used to process a few other patients. CDR3 nucleotide sequences shared between donor and recipient were removed because their origin could not be assigned. Alloreactive clones required at least 2-fold expansion over unstimulated cells and minimum CFSE-low frequency of 0.002% (template counts) or 0.001% (read counts). Clones detected in sequenced pre-transplant spleen, lymph node, or MLR CFSE-low populations of the donor or recipient were defined as mappable. The cumulative frequency of alloreactive clones was calculated as a percentage of all sequences, weighted by copy number. This immuneACCESS table, as held by TCRdb, lists in-frame sequences with V and J called but not all clones. Of the missing ones, under half trace to an unresolved V gene in checked studies; the others have no known cause. For V, J and clone size, that table is used; D and trimming come from the DNA. The sample has 7,500 to 8,500 clones on record, about 74% of them singletons. The top ten constitute roughly a third of the sample.

The entry originates in a study of graft-versus-host responses after intestinal transplantation (dated by TCRdb to about 2021). Describing the broader study: Recipients received multivisceral, liver-intestinal, or isolated intestinal transplants. Rather than being sequenced by the commercial service, samples from a few later patients were sequenced in-house on an Illumina MiSeq and processed with MiXCR. All recipients received anti-thymocyte globulin induction followed by maintenance tacrolimus and steroids for around 3 years. The cohort enrolled 24 intestinal transplant recipients, one of whom was a retransplant, and a few patients without pretransplant specimens were excluded. Donor T cell macrochimerism was defined as a peak of at least 4% donor T cells among recipient peripheral blood mononuclear cells. Alloreactive clones were identified by sequencing pre-transplant mixed lymphocyte reaction products and comparing these products with unstimulated pre-transplant donor and recipient T cells. Bulk TCR-beta CDR3 sequencing was used to track graft-versus-host and host-versus-graft alloreactive T cell clones in the graft, circulation and bone marrow after intestinal transplantation.

To isolate intraepithelial and lamina propria lymphocytes from graft specimens, dithiothreitol, EDTA incubations and collagenase D digestion were used. Bulk TCR-beta sequencing was performed on serial intestinal graft biopsy specimens collected as late as 600 days after transplant. The full study reports these points: High GvH to HvG T cell clonal ratios were observed in the allografts of patients with donor T cell macrochimerism. GvH clones were detected in recipient bone marrow, and some appeared earlier in ileal mucosa or blood, consistent with an intestinal mucosal origin. Conclusions were limited by the relatively low number and heterogeneity of intestinal transplant patients. Peak levels of circulating GvH clones were associated with declines in HvG clones early after transplant.

This clonotype was sampled from a human patient who received an intestinal transplant, so some T cells may come from the graft donor. This specimen was ileum tissue, taken 494 days after intestinal transplant.

The CDR3 region has the sequence CAISDPVAGAYTDTQYF. The DNA sequence is TGTGCCATCAGTGACCCCGTGGCGGGGGCTTACACAGATACGCAGTATTTT. The chain employs TRBV10-3 and TRBJ2-3, and perhaps TRBD2 as D gene, on 7 matching bases. In the germline V gene, CDR1 corresponds to ENHRY and CDR2 to SYGVKD. V and J lose 3 bases and 2 bases, and a span of 18 bases separates them. From cysteine to phenylalanine, the CDR3 is 17 amino acids long. CDR3 DNA is the only sequence kept; it has 51 bases, read in frame from the first base.